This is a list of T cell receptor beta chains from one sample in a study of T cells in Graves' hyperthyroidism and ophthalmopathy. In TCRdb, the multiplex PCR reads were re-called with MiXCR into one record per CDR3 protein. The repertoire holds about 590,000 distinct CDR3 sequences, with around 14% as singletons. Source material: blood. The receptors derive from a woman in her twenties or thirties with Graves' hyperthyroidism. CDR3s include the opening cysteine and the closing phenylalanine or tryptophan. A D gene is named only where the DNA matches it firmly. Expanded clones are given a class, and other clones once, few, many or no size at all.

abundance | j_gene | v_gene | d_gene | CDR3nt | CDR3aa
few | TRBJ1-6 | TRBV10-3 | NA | TGTGCCATCAGCCGGACTAATAATTCACCCCTCCACTTT | CAISRTNNSPLHF
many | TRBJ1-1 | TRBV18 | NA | TGTGCCAGCTCACGTCGCGAAGGGGTCACTGAAGCTTTCTTT | CASSRREGVTEAFF
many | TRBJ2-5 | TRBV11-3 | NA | TGTGCCAGCAGTCCCGCTGCCGGGGGAGAGACCCAGTACTTC | CASSPAAGGETQYF
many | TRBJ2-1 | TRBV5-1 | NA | TGCGCCAGCAGCCCGCAAGGAGGATCCTACAATGAGCAGTTCTTC | CASSPQGGSYNEQFF
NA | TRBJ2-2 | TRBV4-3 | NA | TGCGCCAGCAGCCAATTGGTGGCAGGGAATCACGGGGAGCTGTTTTTT | CASSQLVAGNHGELFF
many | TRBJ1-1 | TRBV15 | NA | TGTGCCACCAGCAGAGGCGGGGTTAGAGACACTGAAGCTTTCTTT | CATSRGGVRDTEAFF
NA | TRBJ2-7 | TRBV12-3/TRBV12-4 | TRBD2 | TGTGCCAGCAGTTCTCAAATCGGCGGGAGGAATTATTACGAGCAGTACTTC | CASSSQIGGRNYYEQYF
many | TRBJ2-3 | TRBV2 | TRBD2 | TGTGCCAGCAGTGAACTGACGGCGGGAGGTGGTGATACGCAGTATTTT | CASSELTAGGGDTQYF
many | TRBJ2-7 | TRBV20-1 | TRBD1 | TGCAGTGCTAGGGTGGGACAGCCAAGCTACGAGCAGTACTTC | CSARVGQPSYEQYF
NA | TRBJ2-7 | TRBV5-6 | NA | TGTGCCAGCAGCTTGGGCGGGATCAACGAGCAGTACTTC | CASSLGGINEQYF
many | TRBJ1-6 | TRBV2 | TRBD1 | TGTGCCAACAGTCTAGACAGGGGAAATAATTCACCCCTCCACTTT | CANSLDRGNNSPLHF
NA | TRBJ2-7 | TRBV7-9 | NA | TGTGCCAGCAGCCCCCATGGTGGTTCGGCCTACGAGCAGTACTTC | CASSPHGGSAYEQYF
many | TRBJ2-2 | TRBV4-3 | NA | TGCGCCAGCAGCCAAGAGGTTGCCACCGGGGAGCTGTTTTTT | CASSQEVATGELFF
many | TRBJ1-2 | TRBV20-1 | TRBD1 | TGCAGTGTTCGGCGGGACAGCCTTCCCTATGGCTACACCTTC | CSVRRDSLPYGYTF
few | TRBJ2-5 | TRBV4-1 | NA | TGCGCCAGCAGCCAAGATGGGGCAGGTGGCCAAGAGACCCAGTACTTC | CASSQDGAGGQETQYF